These T cell receptor beta chains were read from a single sample in a study of blood T cell repertoires in COVID-19. Sequencing used immunoSEQ multiplex PCR; TCRdb keeps in-frame clones, though not all of them. The sample has about 120,000 clones; about 74% are singletons. Sequencing input: peripheral blood. These receptors were taken from a human donor in a cohort sampled during active COVID-19. The conserved cysteine and the conserved F or W are not part of the CDR3 here. A D gene is named only where the DNA matches it firmly.

v_call | d_call | cdr3_aa
TRBV11-2 | - | ASSLDPREEQY
TRBV7-9 | - | ASSLISDEQY
TRBV30 | - | ACSGYNSYEQY
TRBV7-8 | - | ASSLVDLLNPTTFYEQY
TRBV27 | - | ASSPRTVNTEAF
TRBV5-1 | - | ASSLGGRQDNEQF
TRBV6-1 | - | ASSDWTGTLAKNIQY
TRBV12-5 | - | ASGLISFEGVSNSPLH
TRBV7-9 | TRBD1 | ASSLLWGEGQGSYNEQF
TRBV19 | TRBD1 | ASSFQTGWPYEQY
TRBV9 | TRBD2 | ASSVATSGGAETQY
TRBV16 | - | ASSQYLGQPQH
TRBV7-9 | TRBD1 | ASSLATGGAETQY
TRBV5-3 | - | ARGATEAF
TRBV6-6 | - | ASSSGFSYEQY
TRBV14 | - | ASSQVDSHYGYT
TRBV11-3 | TRBD2 | ASSLGLAGGPYEQY
TRBV28 | TRBD1 | ASTLRQGGPYEQY
TRBV25-1 | TRBD1 | ASSGDRGADSGNTIY
TRBV5-1 | - | ASSFGQIWDSPLH
TRBV19 | - | ATHEGYGYT
TRBV2 | TRBD1 | ASSRQGEGYT